One sample yielded the 7 T cell receptor beta chains listed below, sequenced in a study of CD8 T cells in Susac syndrome. The RNA, roughly 0.5 to 1 ug, was put through reverse transcription using random hexamers. Via MiXCR, TCRdb re-called the immunoSEQ multiplex PCR reads, giving one row per CDR3 protein. The top ten hold about 0.41% of the sample, which has about 110,000 distinct CDR3 sequences, 94% seen once. Sequencing was performed on CD8+ T cells from PBMCs. Every receptor here comes from a human donor with Susac syndrome.

This chain connects TRBV19 to TRBJ1-5, with D unresolved. From germline, CDR1 is LNHDA and CDR2 SQIVND (reference sequence). The V end was cut by 9 bases, the J end by 5 bases, with 8 bases between. The CDR3 loop spans 11 amino acids. CDR3 sequence (DNA): TGTGCCAGATATGACCATCAGCCCCAGCATTTT. Amino acids: CARYDHQPQHF.

CDR3 bases: TGTGCCAGCAGCCCAATGGACGGGGCGGGGCTGAATGAGCAGTTCTTC. As protein: CASSPMDGAGLNEQFF. J is TRBJ2-1 and V is TRBV3-1, with D maybe TRBD2 (6 bases). CDR3 length: 16 amino acids. V dropped 4 bases and J dropped 7 bases, with 20 bases sitting between them. CDR1 and CDR2 from the germline V gene are LGHDT and YNNKEL (reference sequence).

The V and J genes are TRBV2 and TRBJ2-1; 9 bases are shared with TRBD1. The CDR3 covers 14 residues. Germline trimming cut 8 bases from V and 0 bases from J; bases unmatched to any gene: 2. Germline assignment: CDR1 SNHLY and CDR2 FYNNEI. CDR3 residues: CASLQGASYNEQFF. CDR3 in DNA: TGTGCCAGCCTACAGGGGGCCTCCTACAATGAGCAGTTCTTC.

CDR3 nucleotides: TGCGCCAGCAGCTTGGCTTGGCCCCGAGTGGGAGACACCGAGCAGTACTTC. This gives the protein CASSLAWPRVGDTEQYF. The chain has TRBV5-1 and TRBJ2-7; tentatively, D is TRBD2 (5 bases). Per germline, CDR1 SGHRS and CDR2 YFSETQ. Trimming removed 0 bases from V and 6 bases from J, with 22 bases in between. The CDR3 covers 17 residues. The whole variable domain, filled in from reference TRBV5-1 and TRBJ2-7, reads KAGVTQTPRYLIKTRGQQVTLSCSPISGHRSVSWYQQTPGQGLQFLFEYFSETQRNKGNFPGRFSGRQFSNSRSEMNVSTLELGDSALYLCASSLAWPRVGDTEQYFGPGTRLTVT.

J is TRBJ1-2 and V is TRBV29-1; D ambiguous. V dropped 0 bases and J dropped 4 bases, with 15 bases sitting between them. The length of the CDR3 is 15 residues. Germline values: CDR1 SQVTM, CDR2 ANQGSEA. The CDR3 nucleotides are TGCAGCGTTGAAGATCGTTTTCGAGGGTCCTATGGCTACACCTTC. This codes for CSVEDRFRGSYGYTF.

This chain links TRBV6-2 or TRBV6-3 with TRBJ2-7, with D maybe TRBD1 (5 bases). Trimming took 11 bases from V and 0 from J, leaving 8 bases between them. Germline-derived CDR1 and CDR2 are MNHEY and SVGEGT. The CDR3 totals 11 residues. CDR3 loop: CALTDSYEQYF. In DNA, the CDR3 is TGTGCCCTGACAGACTCCTACGAGCAGTACTTC.

This chain joins TRBV20-1 and TRBJ2-7; 8 bases map to TRBD1. The germline CDR1 and CDR2 sequences are DFQATT and SNEGSKA (reference sequence). V lost 0 bases, J lost 2 bases, and 12 bases stayed unmatched. The CDR3 length is 17 residues. This CDR3 reads CSARDSTGTGRPYEQYF. CDR3 coding DNA: TGCAGTGCTAGAGATTCCACCGGGACAGGCAGGCCCTACGAGCAGTACTTC.